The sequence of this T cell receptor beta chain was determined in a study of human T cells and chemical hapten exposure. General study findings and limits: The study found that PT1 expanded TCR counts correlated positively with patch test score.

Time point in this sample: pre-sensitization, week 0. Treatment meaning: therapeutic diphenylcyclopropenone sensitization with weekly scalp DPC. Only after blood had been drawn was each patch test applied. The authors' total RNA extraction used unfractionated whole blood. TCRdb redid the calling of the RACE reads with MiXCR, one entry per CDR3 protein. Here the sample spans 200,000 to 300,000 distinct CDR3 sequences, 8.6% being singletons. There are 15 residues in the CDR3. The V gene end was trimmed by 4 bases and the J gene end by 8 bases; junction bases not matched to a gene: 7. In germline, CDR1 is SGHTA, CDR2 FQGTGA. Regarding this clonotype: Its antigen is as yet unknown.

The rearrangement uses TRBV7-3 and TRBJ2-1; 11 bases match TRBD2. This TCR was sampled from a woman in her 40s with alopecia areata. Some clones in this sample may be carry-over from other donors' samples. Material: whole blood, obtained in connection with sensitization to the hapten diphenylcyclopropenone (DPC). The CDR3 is CASSYFSGRADEQFF. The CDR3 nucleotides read TGTGCCAGCAGCTATTTTAGCGGGAGGGCCGATGAGCAGTTCTTC.